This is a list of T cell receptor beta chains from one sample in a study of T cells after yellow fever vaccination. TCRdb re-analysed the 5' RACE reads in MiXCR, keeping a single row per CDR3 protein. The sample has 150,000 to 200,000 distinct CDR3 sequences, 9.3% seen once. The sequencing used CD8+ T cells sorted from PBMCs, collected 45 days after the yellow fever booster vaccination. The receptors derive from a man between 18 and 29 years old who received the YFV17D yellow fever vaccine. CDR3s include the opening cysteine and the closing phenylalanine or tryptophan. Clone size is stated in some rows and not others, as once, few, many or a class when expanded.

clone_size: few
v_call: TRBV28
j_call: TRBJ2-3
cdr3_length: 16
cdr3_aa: CASSLGPGRVTDTQYF

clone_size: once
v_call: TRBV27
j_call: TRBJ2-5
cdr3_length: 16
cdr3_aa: CASSLSGTGGVWTQYF

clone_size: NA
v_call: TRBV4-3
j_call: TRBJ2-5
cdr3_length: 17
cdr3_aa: CASSQDRSGGAFETQYF

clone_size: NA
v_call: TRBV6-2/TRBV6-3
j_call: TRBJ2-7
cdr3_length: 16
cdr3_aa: CASSSPYFRMWNEQYF

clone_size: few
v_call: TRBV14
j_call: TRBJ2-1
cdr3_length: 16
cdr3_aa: CASSQDRGTEWYEQFF

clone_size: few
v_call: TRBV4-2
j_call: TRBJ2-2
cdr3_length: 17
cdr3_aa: CASSHPRGGERTGELFF

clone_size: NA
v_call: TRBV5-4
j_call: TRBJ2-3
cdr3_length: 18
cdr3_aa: CASSLGARGAASTDTQYF

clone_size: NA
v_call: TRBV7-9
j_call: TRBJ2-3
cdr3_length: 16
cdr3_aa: CASSPGGGGAADTQYF

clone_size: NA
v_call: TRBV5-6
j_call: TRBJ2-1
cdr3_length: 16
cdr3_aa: CASSYGGYSSYNEQFF

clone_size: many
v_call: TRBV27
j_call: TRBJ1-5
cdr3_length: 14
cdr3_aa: CASSSQGVGQPQHF

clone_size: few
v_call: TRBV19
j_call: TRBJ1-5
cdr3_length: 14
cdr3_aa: CASSLEGGNQPQHF

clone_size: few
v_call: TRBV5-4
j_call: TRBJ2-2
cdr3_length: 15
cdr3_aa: CASSFYIANTGELFF

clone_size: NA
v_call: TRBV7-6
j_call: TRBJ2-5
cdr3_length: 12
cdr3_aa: CASSPREETQYF

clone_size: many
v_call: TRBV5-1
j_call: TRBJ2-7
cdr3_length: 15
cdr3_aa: CASSFRSGGFDEQYF

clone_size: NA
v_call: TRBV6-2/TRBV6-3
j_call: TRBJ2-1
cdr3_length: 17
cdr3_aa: CASSYSRGTVSYNEQFF

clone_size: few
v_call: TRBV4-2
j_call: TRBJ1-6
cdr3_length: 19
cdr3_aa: CASSHFGTGAMARNSPLHF

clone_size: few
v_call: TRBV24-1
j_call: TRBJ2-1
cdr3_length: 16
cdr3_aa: CATSEFDGGSYNEQFF

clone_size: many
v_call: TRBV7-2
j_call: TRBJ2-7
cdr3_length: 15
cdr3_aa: CASSLVAGGSYEQYF

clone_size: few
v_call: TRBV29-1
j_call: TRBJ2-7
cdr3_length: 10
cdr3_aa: CSATAGEQYF

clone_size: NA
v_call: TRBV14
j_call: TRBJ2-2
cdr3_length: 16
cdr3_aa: CASSQGRSWDTGELFF

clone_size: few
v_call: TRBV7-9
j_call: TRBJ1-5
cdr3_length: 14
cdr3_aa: CASSLGLGGQPQHF

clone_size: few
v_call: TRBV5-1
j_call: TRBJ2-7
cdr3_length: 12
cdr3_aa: CASRGGGYEQYF

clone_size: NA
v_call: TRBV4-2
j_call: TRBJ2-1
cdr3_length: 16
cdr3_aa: CASSLKDSASYNEQFF

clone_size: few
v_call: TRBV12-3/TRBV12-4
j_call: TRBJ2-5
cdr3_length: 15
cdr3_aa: CASSDPAGAEETQYF

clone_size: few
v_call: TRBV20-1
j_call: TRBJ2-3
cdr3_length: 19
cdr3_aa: CSANNVDAVLAGDTDTQYF

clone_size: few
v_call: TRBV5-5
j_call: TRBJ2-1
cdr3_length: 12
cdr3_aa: CASSLVAVEQFF

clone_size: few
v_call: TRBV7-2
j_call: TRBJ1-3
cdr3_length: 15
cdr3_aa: CASSLWAGSGNTIYF

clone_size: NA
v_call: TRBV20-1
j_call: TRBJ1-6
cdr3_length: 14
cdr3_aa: CSARYRGWNSPLHF

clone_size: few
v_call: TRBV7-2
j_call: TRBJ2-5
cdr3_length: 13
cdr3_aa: CASSLAGLGTQYF

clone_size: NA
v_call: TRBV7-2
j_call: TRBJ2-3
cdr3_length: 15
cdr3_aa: CASSPGEVWTDTQYF

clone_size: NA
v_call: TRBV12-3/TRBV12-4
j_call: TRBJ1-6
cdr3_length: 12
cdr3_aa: CASSLKGITLHF

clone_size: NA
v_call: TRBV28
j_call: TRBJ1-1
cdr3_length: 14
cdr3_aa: CASSLFSLGNRAFF

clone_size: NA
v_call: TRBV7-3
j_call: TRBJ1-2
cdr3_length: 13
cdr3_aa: CASSSGQGSGYTF

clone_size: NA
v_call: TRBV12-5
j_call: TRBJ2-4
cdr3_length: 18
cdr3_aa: CASGLGRPAPVAKNIQYF

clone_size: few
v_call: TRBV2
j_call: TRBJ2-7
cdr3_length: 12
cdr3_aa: CASSGKTYEQYF

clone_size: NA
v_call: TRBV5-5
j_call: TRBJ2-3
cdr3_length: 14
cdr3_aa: CASSGRDSTDTQYF

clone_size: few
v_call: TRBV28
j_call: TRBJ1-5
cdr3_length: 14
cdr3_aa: CASNEGDSGQPQHF

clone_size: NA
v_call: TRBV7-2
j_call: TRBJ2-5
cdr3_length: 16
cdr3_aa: CASSLLGRGPQETQYF